The 32 T cell receptor beta chains given below trace back to one sample, sequenced in a study of blood T cell repertoires in COVID-19. The repertoire was sequenced with immunoSEQ multiplex PCR; TCRdb's copy has only in-frame clones and lacks some. The sample comprises some 300,000 clones, 89% of which are singletons, and less than 2% rests with the top ten. Sequenced sample: PBMCs or T cells enriched from blood (not recorded which). The source is a woman in her thirties or forties who had recovered from COVID-19.

This chain connects TRBV9 to TRBJ2-3, with TRBD2 matching over 15 bases. This CDR3 has 17 residues. Losses at the gene ends were 0 bases for V and 5 bases for J; bases not matched to a gene: 4. CDR1 SGDLS and CDR2 YYNGEE come from the germline V gene. In DNA form, the CDR3 reads TGTGCCAGCAGCGTAGGGACTAGCGGGGGGGCCAAAGATACGCAGTATTTT. This translates into CASSVGTSGGAKDTQYF. Drawing the rest from reference TRBV9 and TRBJ2-3, the complete variable domain is DSGVTQTPKHLITATGQRVTLRCSPRSGDLSVYWYQQSLDQGLQFLIQYYNGEERAKGNILERFSAQQFPDLHSELNLSSLELGDSALYFCASSVGTSGGAKDTQYFGPGTRLTVL.

This chain links TRBV3-1 (or the pseudogene TRBV3-2) with TRBJ1-5, with 7 bases lining up with TRBD1. CDR1 LGHDT and CDR2 YNNKEL come from the germline V gene (reference sequence). The J segment lost 5 bases and the V segment lost 2 bases, leaving 6 bases of the junction unmatched. The length of the CDR3 is 15 residues. The CDR3 region is CASSQSTGRYQPQHF. CDR3 in DNA: TGTGCCAGCAGCCAATCGACAGGGCGTTATCAGCCCCAGCATTTT.

The genes are TRBV3-1 (or the pseudogene TRBV3-2) and TRBJ2-7; perhaps TRBD2 as D (5 bases). The CDR3 extends over 13 amino acids. V shed 3 bases and J shed 3 bases, with 9 bases lying between them. Germline-derived CDR1 and CDR2 are LGHDT and YNNKEL (reference sequence). The CDR3 here is CASSQRGSYEQYF. The CDR3 region has the DNA TGTGCCAGCAGCCAGCGTGGGAGCTACGAGCAGTACTTC.

The chain employs TRBV9 and TRBJ1-1; weak D call: TRBD1 (5 bases). CDR1 and CDR2 from the germline V gene are SGDLS and YYNGEE. V was cut by 3 bases and J by 6 bases, with 18 bases left in between. The CDR3 is 15 residues long. This CDR3 reads CASSAGEGRIAEAFF. CDR3 bases: TGTGCCAGCAGCGCCGGGGAGGGGCGGATAGCTGAAGCTTTCTTT.

This clone was observed a few times. V and J are TRBV19 and TRBJ2-2; 7 positions agree with TRBD1. The CDR3 has 14 residues. V shed 6 bases, J shed 4 bases, and the junction held 5 bases outside the gene matches. Per the germline V gene, CDR1 is LNHDA and CDR2 is SQIVND (reference sequence). This CDR3 reads CASRTDRLTGELFF. CDR3 nucleotide sequence: TGTGCCAGTAGGACGGACAGGCTCACCGGGGAGCTGTTTTTT.

This clone came up once. The sample carries other DNA sequences with the same CDR3. V gene TRBV9 combines with J gene TRBJ1-1; D uncertain. The V end was cut by 3 bases, the J end by 4 bases, with 10 bases between. Germline V gene lookup returns CDR1 SGDLS and CDR2 YYNGEE. This CDR3 has 13 residues. The CDR3 nucleotides read TGTGCCAGCAGCGCCGCAGGTTTCACTGAAGCTTTCTTT. Translation: CASSAAGFTEAFF.

The rearrangement joins TRBV7-2 to TRBJ2-3, with 9 bases lining up with TRBD2. The CDR3 length is 17 residues. J was trimmed by 3 bases and V by 0 bases; bases with no gene match: 7. Germline lookup yields CDR1 SGHTA and CDR2 FQGNSA. The chain's CDR3 is CASSLAAGGSGTDTQYF. CDR3 in DNA: TGTGCCAGCAGCTTAGCAGCGGGAGGAAGCGGAACAGATACGCAGTATTTT. Based on the CDR3 plus reference TRBV7-2 and TRBJ2-3, the full variable domain is GAGVSQSPSNKVTEKGKDVELRCDPISGHTALYWYRQSLGQGLEFLIYFQGNSAPDKSGLPSDRFSAERTGGSVSTLTIQRTQQEDSAVYLCASSLAAGGSGTDTQYFGPGTRLTVL.

The chain couples TRBV7-6 to TRBJ1-6; TRBD1 agrees at 7 bases. J gave up 11 bases and V 0 bases, and 4 bases lay outside the gene matches. Germline assignment: CDR1 SGHVS and CDR2 FNYEAQ. The CDR3 loop spans 14 amino acids. This CDR3 reads CASSLAEQGTPLHF. CDR3 DNA: TGTGCCAGCAGCTTAGCGGAACAGGGGACACCCCTCCACTTT.

In this sample, this clone turned up a few times. The CDR3: CASKLAGTDTQYF. The CDR3 DNA follows: TGTGCCAGTAAGCTAGCGGGCACAGATACGCAGTATTTT. The chain links TRBV19 to TRBJ2-3; 7 bases are shared with TRBD2. The CDR3 is 13 residues long. CDR1 is LNHDA, CDR2 SQIVND, per germline (reference sequence). The ends lost 7 bases at V and 1 base at J; junction bases unmatched: 2.

The genes are TRBV4-2 and TRBJ1-6, with no clear D. Germline loops: CDR1 LGHNA, CDR2 YNFKEQ. V was cut by 0 bases and J by 4 bases, with 16 bases left in between. The length of the CDR3 is 18 residues. This CDR3 is CASSQDLGRLKYNSPLHF. In DNA form, the CDR3 reads TGTGCCAGCAGCCAAGATTTGGGCCGGCTCAAATATAATTCACCCCTCCACTTT.

The chain has TRBV5-1 and TRBJ1-1; a weak D match, TRBD1 (6 bases). The germline V gene has CDR1 SGHRS and CDR2 YFSETQ. The V gene lost 6 bases and the J gene lost 1 base, with 10 bases spanning the gap. The CDR3 covers 13 residues. The CDR3 reads CASTRQENTEAFF. The CDR3 nucleotides are TGCGCCAGCACCCGACAGGAGAACACTGAAGCTTTCTTT.

This chain joins TRBV7-8 and TRBJ1-2; TRBD1 might be the D (6 bases). Per germline, CDR1 SGHVS and CDR2 FQNEAQ. Trimming took off 1 base at V and 3 bases at J, with 18 bases between the two ends. The CDR3 consists of 17 residues. The CDR3 is CASSLVGGGGSDYGYTF. CDR3 coding DNA: TGTGCCAGCAGCTTAGTTGGAGGGGGGGGTTCCGACTATGGCTACACCTTC.

This clone was counted a few times. This chain joins TRBV6-5 and TRBJ1-2; 7 bases agree with TRBD1. Germline V gene data show CDR1 as MNHEY and CDR2 as SVGAGI. The CDR3 is 16 residues long. The ends lost 4 bases at V and 0 bases at J; junction bases unmatched: 8. The CDR3 sequence is CASSSSQGFANYGYTF. In DNA, the CDR3 is TGTGCCAGCAGTTCCTCACAGGGGTTCGCTAACTATGGCTACACCTTC.

V and J are TRBV3-1 (or the pseudogene TRBV3-2) and TRBJ2-7; 9 bases are shared with TRBD2. Germline loops: CDR1 LGHDT, CDR2 YNNKEL (reference sequence). The CDR3 spans 15 residues. With V trimmed by 1 base and J by 3 bases, 4 bases remained unmatched. The CDR3 reads CASSQASGNVYEQYF. The CDR3 DNA reads TGTGCCAGCAGCCAAGCTAGCGGGAATGTCTACGAGCAGTACTTC.

This chain joins TRBV14 and TRBJ1-2, with a possible D match to TRBD1 (5 bases). Germline-derived CDR1 and CDR2 are SGHDN and FVKESK. The V end lost 5 bases, the J end lost 2 bases, and 12 bases lay between the germline ends. The CDR3 runs to 14 residues. The CDR3 sequence: CASSSRAINYGYTF. The CDR3 DNA reads as TGTGCCAGCAGCTCCAGGGCGATCAACTATGGCTACACCTTC.

J is TRBJ1-3 and V is TRBV3-1 (or the pseudogene TRBV3-2); no reliable D call. Trimming shortened V by 2 bases and J by 4 bases, and 3 bases separated the two germline ends. This CDR3 region has 12 residues. Germline CDR1 and CDR2: LGHDT and YNNKEL (reference sequence). The CDR3 region is CASSQLGNTIYF. The CDR3, as DNA: TGTGCCAGCAGCCAACTAGGAAACACCATATATTTT.

This chain joins TRBV19 and TRBJ2-1, with TRBD2 matching over 8 bases. Trimming at V came to 6 bases and at J to 6 bases, leaving 10 bases not matched to a gene. CDR1 LNHDA and CDR2 SQIVND come from the germline V gene (reference sequence). The CDR3 runs 15 residues. CDR3 region: CASRDLAGSFNEQFF. DNA for the CDR3: TGTGCCAGTAGGGACCTAGCGGGTTCATTCAATGAGCAGTTCTTC. Using reference TRBV19 and TRBJ2-1 for the parts outside the CDR3, the full variable domain is DGGITQSPKYLFRKEGQNVTLSCEQNLNHDAMYWYRQDPGQGLRLIYYSQIVNDFQKGDIAEGYSVSREKKESFPLTVTSAQKNPTAFYLCASRDLAGSFNEQFFGPGTRLTVL.

The chain joins TRBV5-4 to TRBJ2-7; 8 bases line up with TRBD2. V lost 4 bases and J lost 0; bases outside the gene matches: 6. This CDR3 has 15 amino acids. CDR1 SGHNT and CDR2 YYREEE come from the germline V gene (reference sequence). The CDR3 sequence is CASSQTAGASYEQYF. CDR3 nucleotide sequence: TGTGCCAGCAGCCAAACAGCGGGAGCCTCCTACGAGCAGTACTTC.

The gene calls are TRBV27 and TRBJ2-6; 8 bases map to TRBD2. Germline V lookup: CDR1 MNHEY, CDR2 SMNVEV (reference sequence). After removal of 10 bases from V and 1 base from J, the junction contained 9 bases not matched to a gene. The CDR3 has 16 residues. The CDR3 region has the DNA TGTGCCACCTCGGGGGGGGGCTATTCTGGGGCCAACGTCCTGACTTTC. It is translated as CATSGGGYSGANVLTF.

The chain employs TRBV5-1 and TRBJ2-6; D not resolved. Germline CDR1 reads SGHRS; CDR2 reads YFSETQ. The CDR3 has 14 amino acids. Trimming removed 3 bases from V and 2 bases from J, with 6 bases in between. The CDR3, as DNA: TGCGCCAGCAGCTGGCAGACTGGGGCCAACGTCCTGACTTTC. It yields the protein CASSWQTGANVLTF.

The chain employs TRBV7-9 and TRBJ2-7; D is uncertain. CDR1 and CDR2 (germline): SEHNR, FQNEAQ (reference sequence). V lost 5 bases and J lost 1, with 12 bases in between. The CDR3 totals 14 residues. CDR3 in amino acids: CASSPERISYEQYF. CDR3 DNA sequence: TGTGCCAGCAGCCCCGAGAGGATTTCCTACGAGCAGTACTTC.

This clone was counted a single time. The chain links TRBV2 to TRBJ2-5; 8 bases fit TRBD2. V lost 6 bases to trimming and J lost 1 base; unmatched junction nucleotides: 10. Germline assignment: CDR1 SNHLY and CDR2 FYNNEI. The CDR3 spans 16 residues. For the CDR3, the DNA is TGTGCCAGCAGGAGAGAGCGGGGGTATCCCCAAGAGACCCAGTACTTC. The encoded protein is CASRRERGYPQETQYF. Supplemented by reference TRBV2 and TRBJ2-5, the full variable domain reads EPEVTQTPSHQVTQMGQEVILRCVPISNHLYFYWYRQILGQKVEFLVSFYNNEISEKSEIFDDQFSVERPDGSNFTLKIRSTKLEDSAMYFCASRRERGYPQETQYFGPGTRLLVL.

V and J are TRBV30 and TRBJ1-1, with no clear D. Trimming removed 3 bases from V and 0 bases from J, with 8 bases in between. The CDR3 is 13 residues long. Germline assignment: CDR1 GTSNPN and CDR2 SVGIG (reference sequence). CDR3 region: CAWRQQVNTEAFF. CDR3 in DNA: TGTGCCTGGAGACAACAAGTGAACACTGAAGCTTTCTTT.

The DNA for the CDR3 is TGTGCCAGCAGCCAAGGGGGGACAGTGAACACTGAAGCTTTCTTT. This gives the protein CASSQGGTVNTEAFF. This rearrangement joins TRBV4-2 to TRBJ1-1, with TRBD1 matching over 7 bases. V shed 1 base, J shed 0 bases, and the junction held 2 bases outside the gene matches. Germline CDR1 and CDR2: LGHNA and YNFKEQ. This CDR3 spans 15 amino acids.

For this clone: Other DNA sequences in the same sample also yield this CDR3. The CDR3 loop is CASSPGEGRNQPQHF. The CDR3 region has the DNA TGTGCCAGCTCACCGGGAGAAGGGCGAAATCAGCCCCAGCATTTT. This chain links TRBV18 with TRBJ1-5; D is unclear. This CDR3 comprises 15 residues. V was clipped by 3 bases and J by 4 bases, with 13 bases between them. Germline CDR1 and CDR2: KGHSH and LQKENI. The full variable domain, in which reference TRBV18 and TRBJ1-5 provide the parts outside the CDR3, is NAGVMQNPRHLVRRRGQEARLRCSPMKGHSHVYWYRQLPEEGLKFMVYLQKENIIDESGMPKERFSAEFPKEGPSILRIQQVVRGDSAAYFCASSPGEGRNQPQHFGDGTRLSIL.

This chain links TRBV7-8 with TRBJ2-4, with 9 bases identical to TRBD2. The CDR3 sequence is 17 residues long. V lost 1 base to trimming and J lost 1 base; unmatched junction nucleotides: 5. The germline V gene has CDR1 SGHVS and CDR2 FQNEAQ. CDR3 bases: TGTGCCAGCAGCTTAGGGAGACTAGCGGATGCCAAAAACATTCAGTACTTC. Its protein is CASSLGRLADAKNIQYF. Supplemented by reference TRBV7-8 and TRBJ2-4, the full variable domain reads GAGVSQSPRYKVAKRGQDVALRCDPISGHVSLFWYQQALGQGPEFLTYFQNEAQLDKSGLPSDRFFAERPEGSVSTLKIQRTQQEDSAVYLCASSLGRLADAKNIQYFGAGTRLSVL.

The chain carries TRBV19 and TRBJ1-1, with 7 bases identical to TRBD1. Germline CDR1 LNHDA, CDR2 SQIVND (reference sequence). V shed 5 bases, J shed 1 base, and the junction held 10 bases outside the gene matches. This CDR3 is built from 16 residues. The CDR3 nucleotides are TGTGCCAGTAGTCGCGTGTTTGGACAGGCGAACACTGAAGCTTTCTTT. This codes for CASSRVFGQANTEAFF.

J is TRBJ1-2 and V is TRBV25-1, with 7 bases that match TRBD1. The CDR3 consists of 14 residues. V was clipped by 2 bases and J by 6 bases; unmatched bases: 6. The V gene's germline CDR1 is MGHDK and CDR2 SYGVNS. The CDR3 loop is CASSELGRGNGYTF. CDR3 nucleotide sequence: TGTGCCAGCAGTGAACTGGGCAGGGGGAATGGCTACACCTTC.

The V and J genes are TRBV30 and TRBJ1-6; 8 bases are a match to TRBD1. CDR1 GTSNPN and CDR2 SVGIG come from the germline V gene (reference sequence). V trimming: 3 bases; J trimming: 7 bases; junction bases outside the gene matches: 5. The CDR3 is 14 amino acids. The CDR3 sequence is CAWRIQGGNSPLHF. DNA for the CDR3: TGTGCCTGGAGAATACAGGGGGGCAATTCACCCCTCCACTTT.

The chain employs TRBV3-1 (or the pseudogene TRBV3-2) and TRBJ2-7, with a possible D match to TRBD1 (5 bases). Germline loops: CDR1 LGHDT, CDR2 YNNKEL (reference sequence). The CDR3 sequence is 18 residues long. Trimming pared 0 bases from V and 3 bases from J, leaving 21 bases between. The CDR3 protein is CASSQDLPLAGFNYEQYF. The CDR3 DNA follows: TGTGCCAGCAGCCAAGATCTTCCCTTGGCAGGGTTTAACTACGAGCAGTACTTC.

The chain uses TRBV30 and TRBJ1-3; D remains unclear. The CDR3 sequence is 15 residues long. The V end lost 1 base, the J end lost 0 bases, and 10 bases lay between the germline ends. Germline CDR1 is GTSNPN and CDR2 is SVGIG (reference sequence). Here the CDR3 DNA reads TGTGCCTGGAGTGATCAGAACCTCTCTGGAAACACCATATATTTT. It specifies CAWSDQNLSGNTIYF.

This chain connects TRBV2 to TRBJ1-1; D not certain. This CDR3 region has 13 residues. V was pared by 3 bases and J by 10 bases, with 15 bases between. The germline V gene has CDR1 SNHLY and CDR2 FYNNEI. The CDR3: CASSEQAALGAFF. The CDR3 DNA reads as TGTGCCAGCAGTGAGCAGGCCGCGCTTGGAGCTTTCTTT.